The present T cell receptor (beta chain) was sequenced within a study of blood T cell repertoires in COVID-19. Produced via immunoSEQ multiplex PCR; TCRdb's table is partial and in-frame only. Of fewer than 400,000 clones in the sample, just under 90% were seen once. Between the trimmed V and J ends, which lost 4 bases and 4 bases, there was a span of 14 bases. CDR3 size: 15 residues. Germline V gene sequence: CDR1 MNHEY, CDR2 SMNVEV (reference sequence). Sequenced sample: PBMCs or T cells enriched from blood (not recorded which). The chain carries TRBV27 and TRBJ1-3, with a possible D match to TRBD1 (6 bases). The origin of this receptor is a woman aged 45 to 65 who had recovered from COVID-19. The CDR3 DNA sequence: TGTGCCAGCAGTTCCCGACTAACAGGGGGAAACACCATATATTTT. Amino acid sequence: CASSSRLTGGNTIYF.